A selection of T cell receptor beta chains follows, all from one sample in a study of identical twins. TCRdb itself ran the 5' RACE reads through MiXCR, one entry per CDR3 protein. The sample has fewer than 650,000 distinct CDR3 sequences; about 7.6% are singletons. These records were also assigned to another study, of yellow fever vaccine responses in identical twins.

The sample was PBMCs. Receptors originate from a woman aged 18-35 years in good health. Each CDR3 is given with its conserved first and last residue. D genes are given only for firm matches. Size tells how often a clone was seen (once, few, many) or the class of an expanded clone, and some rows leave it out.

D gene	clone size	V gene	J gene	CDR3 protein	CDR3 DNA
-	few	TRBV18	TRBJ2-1	CASNRVSAYNEQFF	TGTGCCAGTAACAGGGTTTCGGCCTACAATGAGCAGTTCTTC
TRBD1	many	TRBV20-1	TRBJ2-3	CSATRAGGADTQYF	TGCAGTGCTACCCGGGCAGGGGGCGCGGATACGCAGTATTTT
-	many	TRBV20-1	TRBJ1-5	CSARDGNQPQHF	TGCAGTGCTAGAGATGGCAATCAGCCCCAGCATTTT
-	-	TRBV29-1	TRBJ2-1	CSVESQNNEQFF	TGCAGCGTTGAGTCACAGAACAATGAGCAGTTCTTC
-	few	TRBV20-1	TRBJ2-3	CSARPLTSRTSYTQYF	TGCAGTGCAAGGCCACTTACGTCCCGAACCAGCTATACGCAGTATTTT
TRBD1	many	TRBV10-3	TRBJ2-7	CAISEPGTGGSYEQYF	TGTGCCATCAGTGAGCCAGGGACAGGGGGATCCTACGAGCAGTACTTC
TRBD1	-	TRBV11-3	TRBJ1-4	CASRSGTEEKLFF	TGTGCCAGCAGGTCCGGGACAGAAGAAAAACTGTTTTTT
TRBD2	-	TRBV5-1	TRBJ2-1	CASSLDGTSGSDEQFF	TGCGCCAGCAGCTTGGACGGGACTAGCGGGAGCGATGAGCAGTTCTTC
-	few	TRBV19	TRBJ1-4	CASGPRGHEKLFF	TGTGCCAGTGGTCCAAGAGGGCATGAAAAACTGTTTTTT
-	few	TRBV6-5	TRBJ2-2	CASHRETGELFF	TGTGCCAGCCATCGGGAAACCGGGGAGCTGTTTTTT
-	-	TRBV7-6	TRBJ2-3	CASSLPPNGKSSTDTQYF	TGTGCCAGCAGCTTACCCCCAAATGGAAAATCTAGCACAGATACGCAGTATTTT
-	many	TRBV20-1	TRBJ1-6	CSAQRAGGSPLHF	TGCAGTGCCCAGAGGGCTGGGGGCTCACCCCTCCACTTT
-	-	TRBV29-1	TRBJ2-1	CSVDGMRGRNEQFF	TGCAGCGTTGATGGTATGAGGGGCCGGAATGAGCAGTTCTTC
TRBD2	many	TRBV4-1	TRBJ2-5	CASSYGRGLGETQYF	TGCGCCAGCAGCTACGGACGGGGACTAGGCGAGACCCAGTACTTC
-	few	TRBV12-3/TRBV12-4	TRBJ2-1	CASSPRVGYNEQFF	TGTGCCAGCAGTCCTAGAGTCGGTTACAATGAGCAGTTCTTC
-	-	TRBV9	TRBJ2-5	CASSVGVPRETQYF	TGTGCCAGCAGCGTGGGGGTTCCCCGGGAGACCCAGTACTTC
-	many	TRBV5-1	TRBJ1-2	CASSLTGPGYGYTF	TGCGCCAGCAGCTTGACGGGCCCGGGCTATGGCTACACCTTC
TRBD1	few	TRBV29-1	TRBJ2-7	CSVPSGGEQYF	TGCAGCGTTCCCTCAGGGGGCGAGCAGTACTTC
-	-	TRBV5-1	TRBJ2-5	CASSLDQVGETQYF	TGCGCCAGCAGCCTCGACCAGGTGGGGGAGACCCAGTACTTC
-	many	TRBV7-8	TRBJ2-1	CASSLGRPIEQFF	TGTGCCAGCAGCTTAGGCCGTCCCATAGAGCAGTTCTTC
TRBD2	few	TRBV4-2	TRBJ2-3	CASSQEAGGLADTQYF	TGTGCCAGCAGCCAAGAAGCGGGGGGGCTCGCAGATACGCAGTATTTT
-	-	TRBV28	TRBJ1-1	CATLLAVEAFF	TGTGCCACCCTCCTTGCCGTGGAAGCTTTCTTT
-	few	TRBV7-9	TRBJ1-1	CASSFRAGDEAFF	TGTGCCAGCAGCTTTAGGGCCGGGGATGAAGCTTTCTTT
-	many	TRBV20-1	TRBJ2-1	CSAILDGDEQFF	TGCAGTGCTATACTCGACGGGGATGAGCAGTTCTTC
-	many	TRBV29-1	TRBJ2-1	CSVVQGSYNEQFF	TGCAGCGTTGTACAGGGCTCCTACAATGAGCAGTTCTTC
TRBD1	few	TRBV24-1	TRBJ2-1	CATSDFEDRGHNEQFF	TGTGCCACCAGTGATTTTGAGGACAGGGGTCACAATGAGCAGTTCTTC
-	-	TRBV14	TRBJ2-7	CASSQDVQGTYEQYF	TGTGCCAGCAGCCAAGATGTCCAGGGGACCTACGAGCAGTACTTC
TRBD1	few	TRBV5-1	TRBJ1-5	CASSSQGAEPQHF	TGCGCCAGCAGCTCTCAGGGGGCTGAGCCCCAGCATTTT
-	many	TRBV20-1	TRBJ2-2	CSARALANTGELFF	TGCAGTGCCAGGGCGCTTGCTAACACCGGGGAGCTGTTTTTT
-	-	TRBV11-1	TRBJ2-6	CATALGGQFYSGANVLTF	TGTGCCACCGCGTTGGGGGGACAGTTCTACTCTGGGGCCAACGTCCTGACTTTC
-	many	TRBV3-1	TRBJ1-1	CASSSGFKNTEAFF	TGTGCCAGCAGCTCAGGGTTTAAGAACACTGAAGCTTTCTTT
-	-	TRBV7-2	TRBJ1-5	CASSPVPVSNQPQHF	TGTGCCAGCAGCCCGGTTCCCGTTAGCAATCAGCCCCAGCATTTT
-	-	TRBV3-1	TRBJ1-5	CASSQEGGVEGEESNQPQHF	TGTGCCTCCTCCCAAGAAGGGGGAGTAGAGGGAGAAGAAAGCAATCAGCCCCAGCATTTT
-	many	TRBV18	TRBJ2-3	CASSPPAQDRTDTQYF	TGTGCCAGCTCACCACCGGCTCAGGACCGCACAGATACGCAGTATTTT
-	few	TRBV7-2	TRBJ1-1	CASTVGGLNTEAFF	TGTGCCAGCACCGTTGGGGGCTTGAACACTGAAGCTTTCTTT
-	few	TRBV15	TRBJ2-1	CATSREGAVRHEQFF	TGTGCCACCAGCAGAGAAGGGGCGGTCAGACATGAGCAGTTCTTC
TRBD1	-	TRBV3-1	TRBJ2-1	CASSQGDRLYNEQFF	TGTGCCAGCAGCCAAGGGGACAGACTATACAATGAGCAGTTCTTC
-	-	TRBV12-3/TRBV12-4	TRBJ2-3	CASSLFFRAEALLTDTQYF	TGTGCCAGCAGTTTGTTCTTCCGGGCAGAGGCACTCCTCACAGATACGCAGTATTTT
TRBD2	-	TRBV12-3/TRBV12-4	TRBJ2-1	CASRPNLAGAEQFF	TGTGCCAGCAGGCCCAATCTAGCGGGAGCTGAGCAGTTCTTC